This T cell receptor beta chain was observed in a study of T cells after yellow fever vaccination. TCRdb independently ran MiXCR on the 5' RACE reads; one entry per CDR3 protein. Among tens of thousands of distinct CDR3 sequences, roughly 7.3% were seen once, and the ten largest hold over 25%. The CDR3 length is 14 residues. Germline CDR1 reads MNHNS; CDR2 reads SASEGT. Trimming pared 6 bases from V and 2 bases from J, leaving 11 bases between. The TCR sequence derives from a man aged 18 to 30 who received the YFV17D yellow fever vaccine. The specimen comprised CD8+ T cells sorted from PBMCs, sampled roughly 14 days after the first yellow fever vaccination. The rearrangement links TRBV6-1 to TRBJ2-1; D might be TRBD1 or TRBD2, each matching 5 bases. CDR3 bases: TGTGCCAGCAGGGGACGGAGTGCCTACAATGAGCAGTTCTTC. Translating gives CASRGRSAYNEQFF.